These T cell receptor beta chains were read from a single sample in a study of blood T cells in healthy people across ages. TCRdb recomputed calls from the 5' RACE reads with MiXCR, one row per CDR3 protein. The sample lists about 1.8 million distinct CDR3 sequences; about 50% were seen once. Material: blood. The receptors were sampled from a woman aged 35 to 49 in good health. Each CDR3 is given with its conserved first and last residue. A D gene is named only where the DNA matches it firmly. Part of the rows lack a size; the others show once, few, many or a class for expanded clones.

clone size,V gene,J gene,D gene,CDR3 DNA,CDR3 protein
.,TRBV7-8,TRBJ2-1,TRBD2,TGTGCCAGCAGCACGGGGGGGACCGAGTTCTTC,CASSTGGTEFF
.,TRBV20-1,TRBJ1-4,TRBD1,TGCAGTGCTCCAGACAGGGCTTTGGCTAATGAAAACCTGTTTTTT,CSAPDRALANENLFF
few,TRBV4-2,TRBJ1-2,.,TGTGCCAGCAGCCAAGTTGAGGGGGCTAACTATGGCTACACCTTC,CASSQVEGANYGYTF
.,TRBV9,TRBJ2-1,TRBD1,TGTGCCAGCAGCGTACAGGGGGCCGCTAACCCCGAGCAGTTCTTC,CASSVQGAANPEQFF
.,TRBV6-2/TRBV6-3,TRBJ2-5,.,TGTGCCAGCAGTTACTCGACAACGATAGTCCAAGAGACCCAGTACTTC,CASSYSTTIVQETQYF
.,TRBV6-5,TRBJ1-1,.,TGTGCCAGCAGTTCAAGGGTGAACACTGAAGCTTTCTTT,CASSSRVNTEAFF
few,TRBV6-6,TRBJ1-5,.,TGTGCCAGCAGCTCCTCGACAGGAAATCAGCCCCAGCATTTT,CASSSSTGNQPQHF
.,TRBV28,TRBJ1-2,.,TGTGCCAGCAGTTTACCAACAGGAGGTCTAGGTGGCTACACCTTC,CASSLPTGGLGGYTF
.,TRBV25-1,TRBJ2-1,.,TGTGCCAGCAGTGCCTTTCGACGGGACCAATTTAACTACAATGAGCAGTTCTTC,CASSAFRRDQFNYNEQFF
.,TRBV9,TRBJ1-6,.,TGTGCCAGCAAGGAGGATGGAGGTTCGTCACCCCTCCACTTT,CASKEDGGSSPLHF
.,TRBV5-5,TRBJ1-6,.,TGTGCCAGCAGCCTCCCACAGAAGAGCTCCTATAATTCACCCCTCCACTTT,CASSLPQKSSYNSPLHF
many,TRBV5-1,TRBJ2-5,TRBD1,TGTGCCAGCAGCCTCCGGGACAGCCAAGAGACCCAGTACTTC,CASSLRDSQETQYF
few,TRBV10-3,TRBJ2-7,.,TGTGCCATCAGGGAGAATGGAGCTTACGAGCAGTACTTC,CAIRENGAYEQYF
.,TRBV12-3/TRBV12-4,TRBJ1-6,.,TGTGCCAGCAGTTTAGTCGGGGGTAATTCACCCCTCCACTTT,CASSLVGGNSPLHF
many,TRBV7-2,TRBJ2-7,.,TGTGCCAGCAGCTTAGACGGAACAGGACCATCCTACGAGCAGTACTTC,CASSLDGTGPSYEQYF
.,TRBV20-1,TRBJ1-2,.,TGCAGTGCTAGTCAGCCAGATAACTATGGCTACACCTTC,CSASQPDNYGYTF
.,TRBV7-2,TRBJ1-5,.,TGTGCCAGCAGCTTAGCGCTTCAGGGCAGCCAGCCCCAGCATTTT,CASSLALQGSQPQHF
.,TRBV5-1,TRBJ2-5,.,TGCGCCAGCAGCACTGGACAGATCGAGACCCAGTACTTC,CASSTGQIETQYF
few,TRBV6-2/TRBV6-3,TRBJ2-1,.,TGTGCCAGCAGTTACGAGAGGGGGAGCTCCTACAATGAGCAGTTCTTC,CASSYERGSSYNEQFF
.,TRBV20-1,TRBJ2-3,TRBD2,TGCAGAAATAGCGGGGGTCTCACAGATACGCAGTATTTT,CRNSGGLTDTQYF
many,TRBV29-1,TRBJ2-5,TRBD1,TGCAGCATAAAGAGAGACAGGGGCCAAGAGACCCAGTACTTC,CSIKRDRGQETQYF
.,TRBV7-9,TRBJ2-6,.,TGTGCCAGCAGCCCAATGTGGTCGTCTGGGGCCAACGTCCTGACTTTC,CASSPMWSSGANVLTF
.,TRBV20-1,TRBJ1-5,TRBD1,TGCAGTGCTAGAGGAGGACAGGGAGCGTTGTATCAGCCCCAGCATTTT,CSARGGQGALYQPQHF
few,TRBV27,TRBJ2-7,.,TGTGCCAGCAGGGGGAGGGCAGGGGAGTACTTC,CASRGRAGEYF
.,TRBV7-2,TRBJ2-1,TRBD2,TGTGCCAGCAGCTTTCGGGGGGGGAACTACAATGAGCAGTTCTTC,CASSFRGGNYNEQFF
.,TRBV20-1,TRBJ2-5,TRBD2,TGCAGTGCTAGAGATAGGACTAGCGGGGCTCAAGAGACCCAGTACTTC,CSARDRTSGAQETQYF
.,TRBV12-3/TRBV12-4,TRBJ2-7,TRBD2,TGTGCCAGCAGTTCCACTAGCGGGGCGTTCTACGAGCAGTACTTC,CASSSTSGAFYEQYF
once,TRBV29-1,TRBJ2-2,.,TGCAGCGTTGGGAGGGGGGAAACCGGGGAGCTGTTTTTT,CSVGRGETGELFF
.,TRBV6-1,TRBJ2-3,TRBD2,TGTGCCAGCAGTGAAGCCCCCGGGGGGGGCACAGATACGCAGTATTTT,CASSEAPGGGTDTQYF
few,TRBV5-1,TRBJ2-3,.,TGCGCCAGCAGCACCCCGGCTCTCACAGATACGCAGTATTTT,CASSTPALTDTQYF
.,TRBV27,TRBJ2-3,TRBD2,TGTGCCAGCACTCTGGCGGGGGAGGGCACAGATACGCAGTATTTT,CASTLAGEGTDTQYF
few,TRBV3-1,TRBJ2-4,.,TGTGCCAGCAGCCAAGATCTATGGGGCGGGGAGCAGTACTTC,CASSQDLWGGEQYF
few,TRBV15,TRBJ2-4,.,TGTGCCACCAGCGGTGAATCTAAACGTTCAGTCCCCGCAAACATTCAGTACTTC,CATSGESKRSVPANIQYF
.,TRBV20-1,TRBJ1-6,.,TGCAGTGCTAGAGATAGAGGGGCCCACAGGAAGGTACCCCTCCACTTT,CSARDRGAHRKVPLHF
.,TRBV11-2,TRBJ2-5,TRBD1,TGTGCCAGCAGCTATGCACAGGGGGTGAATCCGCAAGAGACCCAGTACTTC,CASSYAQGVNPQETQYF
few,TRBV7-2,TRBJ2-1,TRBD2,TGTGCCAGCAGCGCCCAGGTCGGGGGGGGGGAGCAGTTCTTC,CASSAQVGGGEQFF
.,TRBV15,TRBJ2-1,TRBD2,TGTGCCACCAGCGGGCGGGGGGGCTATCCCCCGGCTCATGAGCAGTTCTTC,CATSGRGGYPPAHEQFF
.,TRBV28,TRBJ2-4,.,TGTGCCAGCAGTACTCCCGGGACAGCCAAAAACATTCAGTACTTC,CASSTPGTAKNIQYF
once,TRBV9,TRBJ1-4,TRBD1,TGTGCCAGCAGCGTCCAGACAGGGGGCGCGGATGAAAAACTGTTTTTT,CASSVQTGGADEKLFF
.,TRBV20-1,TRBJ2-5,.,TGCAGTGCTAGAGCAGGGCCAGAGACCCAGTACTTC,CSARAGPETQYF
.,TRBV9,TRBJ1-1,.,TGTGCCAGCAGCCGGGTTCCGACAGCGGCGAACACTGAAGCTTTCTTT,CASSRVPTAANTEAFF
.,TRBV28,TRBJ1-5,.,TGTGCCAGCGGGACCACCGGTAGGAATCAGCCCCAGCATTTT,CASGTTGRNQPQHF
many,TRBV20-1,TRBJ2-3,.,TGCAGTGCAAACCACCGGGATACGCAGTATTTT,CSANHRDTQYF
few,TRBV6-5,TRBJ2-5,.,TGTGCCAGCAGTGATTGGAGGCAAGAGACCCAGTACTTC,CASSDWRQETQYF
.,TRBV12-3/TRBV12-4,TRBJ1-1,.,TGTGCCAGCAGTTTACAAGACAGCACCTCTGAAGCTTTCTTT,CASSLQDSTSEAFF
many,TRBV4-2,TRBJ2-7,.,TGCGCCAGCAGCCAAGAGTCAGGTTCCTACGAGCAGTACTTC,CASSQESGSYEQYF
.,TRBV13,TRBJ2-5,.,TGTGCCAGCAGCTCTAGGGTGGGGTCCGAGACCCAGTACTTC,CASSSRVGSETQYF
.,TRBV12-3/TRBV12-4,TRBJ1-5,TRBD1,TGTGCCAGCAGTCCCCAGACAGGGCGCCAGCCCCAGCATTTT,CASSPQTGRQPQHF
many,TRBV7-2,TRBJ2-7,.,TGTGCCAGCAGCCTTCAGACAGCGTCCTACGAGCAGTACTTC,CASSLQTASYEQYF
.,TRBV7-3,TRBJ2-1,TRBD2,TGTGCCAGCAGCACCTATAGCGGGGGGTTGTCCTACAATGAGCAGTTCTTC,CASSTYSGGLSYNEQFF
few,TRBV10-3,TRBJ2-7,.,TGTGCCATCAGTGAGTCGAAGACCGGCTCCTACGAGCAGTACTTC,CAISESKTGSYEQYF